This T cell receptor (beta chain) emerged from a study of blood T cell repertoires in COVID-19. Sequencing was performed with immunoSEQ multiplex PCR; in TCRdb, only in-frame clones are kept and a portion is missing. Of around 400,000 clones in the sample, more than 75% were seen once. Germline CDR1 reads MGHRA; CDR2 reads YSYEKL. The CDR3 is 15 residues long. J gave up 9 bases and V 5 bases, and 8 bases lay outside the gene matches. The chain employs TRBV4-1 and TRBJ2-1, with 12 bases aligning to TRBD1. The origin of this receptor is a woman aged 60 to 75 with COVID-19, enrolled during active disease. The sample consisted of peripheral blood. This CDR3 is CASSVPGTGGVEQFF. CDR3 sequence (DNA): TGCGCCAGCAGCGTTCCCGGGACAGGGGGCGTTGAGCAGTTCTTC.